Listed below are T cell receptor beta chains from one sample, sequenced in a study of immune cell composition in non-small cell lung cancer. TCRdb's copy holds only in-frame clones and misses some; the assay was immunoSEQ multiplex PCR. Of about 5,300 clones listed, more than 70% are singletons. Sequencing was performed on non-adjacent lung tissue. These receptors originate from a human donor with non-small cell lung cancer. Some clones in this sample may be carry-over from other donors' samples. CDR3s include the opening cysteine and the closing phenylalanine or tryptophan. D genes are given only for firm matches. Expanded clones are given a class, and other clones once, few, many or no size at all.

D gene: NA
clone size: NA
J gene: TRBJ2-5
V gene: TRBV5-8
CDR3 protein: CASSPRGRGQETQYF
CDR3 DNA: TGTGCCAGCAGTCCCCGTGGACGGGGCCAAGAGACCCAGTACTTC

D gene: TRBD2
clone size: NA
J gene: TRBJ2-7
V gene: TRBV19
CDR3 protein: CGGAAAGGGRYYEQYF
CDR3 DNA: TGTGGAGGGGCTGCGGCCGGCGGGGGACGGTACTACGAGCAGTACTTC

D gene: TRBD2
clone size: few
J gene: TRBJ2-2
V gene: TRBV10-3
CDR3 protein: CAISESGGRTGELFF
CDR3 DNA: TGTGCCATCAGTGAATCGGGAGGGCGTACCGGGGAGCTGTTTTTT

D gene: NA
clone size: NA
J gene: TRBJ2-7
V gene: TRBV5-4
CDR3 protein: CASSLDSHEQYF
CDR3 DNA: TGTGCCAGCAGCTTGGACAGCCACGAGCAGTACTTC

D gene: NA
clone size: NA
J gene: TRBJ2-1
V gene: TRBV6-1
CDR3 protein: CASILASYNEQFF
CDR3 DNA: TGTGCCAGCATCTTAGCATCCTACAATGAGCAGTTCTTC

D gene: NA
clone size: NA
J gene: TRBJ1-2
V gene: TRBV29-1
CDR3 protein: CSVEGTPSRGYTF
CDR3 DNA: TGCAGCGTTGAAGGGACACCCAGCAGAGGCTACACCTTC

D gene: NA
clone size: NA
J gene: TRBJ2-3
V gene: TRBV2
CDR3 protein: CASSPPSSGLTDTQYF
CDR3 DNA: TGTGCCAGCAGCCCGCCTTCGTCAGGGCTCACAGATACGCAGTATTTT

D gene: NA
clone size: NA
J gene: TRBJ2-5
V gene: TRBV29-1
CDR3 protein: CSVARGQETQYF
CDR3 DNA: TGCAGCGTTGCTCGGGGGCAAGAGACCCAGTACTTC

D gene: NA
clone size: NA
J gene: TRBJ1-1
V gene: TRBV28
CDR3 protein: CASSGGVWTEAFF
CDR3 DNA: TGTGCCAGCAGCGGCGGGGTTTGGACTGAAGCTTTCTTT

D gene: TRBD1
clone size: NA
J gene: TRBJ2-2
V gene: TRBV6-6
CDR3 protein: CASREQGYTGELFF
CDR3 DNA: TGTGCCAGCCGAGAACAGGGGTACACCGGGGAGCTGTTTTTT

D gene: NA
clone size: NA
J gene: TRBJ2-7
V gene: TRBV9
CDR3 protein: CAFTLGGANLGYEQYF
CDR3 DNA: TGTGCCTTCACTTTGGGGGGGGCCAACTTAGGGTACGAGCAGTACTTC

D gene: NA
clone size: NA
J gene: TRBJ2-1
V gene: TRBV4-3
CDR3 protein: CASSQDISYNEQFF
CDR3 DNA: TGCGCCAGCAGCCAAGATATTAGCTACAATGAGCAGTTCTTC

D gene: TRBD1
clone size: NA
J gene: TRBJ2-7
V gene: TRBV19
CDR3 protein: CASRENRGGPYEQYF
CDR3 DNA: TGTGCCAGTAGAGAAAACAGGGGCGGCCCCTACGAGCAGTACTTC

D gene: TRBD2
clone size: NA
J gene: TRBJ2-1
V gene: TRBV5-5
CDR3 protein: CASTSLIAGNNEQFF
CDR3 DNA: TGTGCCAGCACCTCTTTAATAGCGGGAAACAATGAGCAGTTCTTC

D gene: TRBD2
clone size: NA
J gene: TRBJ2-1
V gene: TRBV7-8
CDR3 protein: CASSLLAGSSYNEQFF
CDR3 DNA: TGTGCCAGCAGCTTACTAGCGGGGAGCTCCTACAATGAGCAGTTCTTC

D gene: NA
clone size: NA
J gene: TRBJ2-1
V gene: TRBV27
CDR3 protein: CASSMNLGQRSDEQFF
CDR3 DNA: TGTGCCAGCAGCATGAACTTAGGACAGAGATCAGATGAACAGTTCTTC

D gene: TRBD2
clone size: NA
J gene: TRBJ2-3
V gene: TRBV5-4
CDR3 protein: CASSAGLAGSTDTQYF
CDR3 DNA: TGTGCCAGCAGCGCGGGACTAGCGGGAAGCACAGATACGCAGTATTTT

D gene: NA
clone size: NA
J gene: TRBJ1-6
V gene: TRBV5-1
CDR3 protein: CASSLVQGGEDSPLHF
CDR3 DNA: TGCGCCAGCAGCTTGGTCCAGGGTGGGGAGGATTCACCCCTCCACTTT

D gene: NA
clone size: NA
J gene: TRBJ2-7
V gene: TRBV23-1
CDR3 protein: CASSQSDKANSYEQYF
CDR3 DNA: TGCGCCAGCAGTCAATCGGACAAAGCGAACTCCTACGAGCAGTACTTC

D gene: TRBD1
clone size: NA
J gene: TRBJ2-7
V gene: TRBV5-1
CDR3 protein: CASSLSGTGGVGQYF
CDR3 DNA: TGCGCCAGCAGCTTGAGTGGGACAGGTGGGGTTGGGCAGTACTTC

D gene: NA
clone size: NA
J gene: TRBJ2-1
V gene: TRBV10-3
CDR3 protein: CAIRGLDYEQFF
CDR3 DNA: TGTGCCATCAGGGGCCTTGATTATGAGCAGTTCTTC

D gene: NA
clone size: NA
J gene: TRBJ1-4
V gene: TRBV6-1
CDR3 protein: CASARQVSNEKLFF
CDR3 DNA: TGTGCCAGCGCCAGACAGGTTTCGAATGAAAAACTGTTTTTT

D gene: TRBD2
clone size: NA
J gene: TRBJ2-7
V gene: TRBV6-6
CDR3 protein: CASSPFGGEQYF
CDR3 DNA: TGTGCCAGCAGTCCCTTCGGGGGGGAGCAGTACTTC

D gene: TRBD2
clone size: NA
J gene: TRBJ2-5
V gene: TRBV2
CDR3 protein: CASSELLAVQETQYF
CDR3 DNA: TGTGCCAGCAGTGAACTGCTAGCGGTCCAAGAGACCCAGTACTTC

D gene: NA
clone size: NA
J gene: TRBJ1-3
V gene: TRBV2
CDR3 protein: CASSVEARSGNTIYF
CDR3 DNA: TGTGCCAGCAGTGTCGAGGCCCGCTCTGGAAACACCATATATTTT

D gene: TRBD2
clone size: NA
J gene: TRBJ2-3
V gene: TRBV5-4
CDR3 protein: CASSQGLAGSTDTQYF
CDR3 DNA: TGTGCCAGCAGCCAAGGACTAGCGGGTAGCACAGATACGCAGTATTTT

D gene: TRBD2
clone size: NA
J gene: TRBJ2-3
V gene: TRBV5-6
CDR3 protein: CASSLVTSGSSTDTQYF
CDR3 DNA: TGTGCCAGCAGCTTGGTTACTAGCGGGTCTAGCACAGATACGCAGTATTTT

D gene: TRBD2
clone size: NA
J gene: TRBJ2-1
V gene: TRBV28
CDR3 protein: CASSLLAKEQFF
CDR3 DNA: TGTGCCAGCAGTCTACTAGCGAAAGAGCAGTTCTTC

D gene: NA
clone size: NA
J gene: TRBJ1-3
V gene: TRBV19
CDR3 protein: CASSMFGRATSSSGNTIYF
CDR3 DNA: TGTGCCAGTAGTATGTTTGGGAGGGCCACTTCCTCCTCTGGAAACACCATATATTTT

D gene: NA
clone size: NA
J gene: TRBJ1-3
V gene: TRBV6-5
CDR3 protein: CASSYSWRSSGNTIYF
CDR3 DNA: TGTGCCAGCAGTTACTCGTGGCGGAGCTCTGGAAACACCATATATTTT

D gene: NA
clone size: NA
J gene: TRBJ1-2
V gene: TRBV4-2
CDR3 protein: CASSQEYTANYGYTF
CDR3 DNA: TGTGCCAGCAGCCAAGAATATACTGCTAACTATGGCTACACCTTC

D gene: NA
clone size: NA
J gene: TRBJ2-2
V gene: TRBV5-1
CDR3 protein: CASRLDAGTGELFF
CDR3 DNA: TGCGCCAGCAGATTGGACGCGGGCACCGGGGAGCTGTTTTTT

D gene: TRBD1
clone size: NA
J gene: TRBJ2-7
V gene: TRBV11-2
CDR3 protein: CASSRRDRGASYEQYF
CDR3 DNA: TGTGCCAGCAGTCGGCGGGACAGGGGCGCTTCCTACGAGCAGTACTTC

D gene: NA
clone size: NA
J gene: TRBJ2-3
V gene: TRBV6-5
CDR3 protein: CASSYSGYGTDTQYF
CDR3 DNA: TGTGCCAGCAGTTACTCGGGCTACGGCACAGATACGCAGTATTTT

D gene: TRBD2
clone size: NA
J gene: TRBJ2-3
V gene: TRBV4-3
CDR3 protein: CASSQEASGSGDTQYF
CDR3 DNA: TGCGCCAGCAGCCAAGAGGCTAGCGGGAGTGGAGATACGCAGTATTTT

D gene: TRBD2
clone size: NA
J gene: TRBJ2-1
V gene: TRBV7-9
CDR3 protein: CASSASGRGRGNNEQFF
CDR3 DNA: TGTGCCAGCAGCGCCAGCGGGAGAGGTCGGGGGAACAATGAGCAGTTCTTC

D gene: NA
clone size: NA
J gene: TRBJ2-5
V gene: TRBV5-1
CDR3 protein: CASSLAGETQYF
CDR3 DNA: TGCGCCAGCAGCTTGGCGGGAGAGACCCAGTACTTC

D gene: TRBD1
clone size: NA
J gene: TRBJ2-5
V gene: TRBV5-6
CDR3 protein: CASSDTGQAQETQYF
CDR3 DNA: TGTGCCAGCAGCGATACGGGACAGGCTCAAGAGACCCAGTACTTC

D gene: TRBD2
clone size: NA
J gene: TRBJ2-5
V gene: TRBV4-3
CDR3 protein: CASSQGLGLAEETQYF
CDR3 DNA: TGCGCCAGCAGCCAAGGGCTAGGACTAGCGGAAGAGACCCAGTACTTC

D gene: NA
clone size: NA
J gene: TRBJ2-2
V gene: TRBV6-6
CDR3 protein: CASTNEGGTGELFF
CDR3 DNA: TGTGCCAGCACCAACGAAGGGGGAACCGGGGAGCTGTTTTTT

D gene: TRBD2
clone size: few
J gene: TRBJ2-7
V gene: TRBV5-6
CDR3 protein: CASRRTRLYDEQYF
CDR3 DNA: TGTGCCAGCAGGAGGACTAGACTCTATGACGAGCAGTACTTC

D gene: NA
clone size: NA
J gene: TRBJ2-2
V gene: TRBV29-1
CDR3 protein: CSVVGGAGELFF
CDR3 DNA: TGCAGCGTTGTGGGCGGGGCCGGGGAGCTGTTTTTT

D gene: NA
clone size: NA
J gene: TRBJ1-2
V gene: TRBV5-4
CDR3 protein: CASSLGGANYGYTF
CDR3 DNA: TGTGCCAGCAGCTTGGGCGGGGCGAACTATGGCTACACCTTC

D gene: TRBD2
clone size: NA
J gene: TRBJ2-7
V gene: TRBV29-1
CDR3 protein: CSAFTSGRAYEQYF
CDR3 DNA: TGCAGCGCCTTTACTAGCGGGAGGGCCTACGAGCAGTACTTC

D gene: NA
clone size: NA
J gene: TRBJ2-3
V gene: TRBV7-3
CDR3 protein: CASSFAGASTDTQYF
CDR3 DNA: TGTGCCAGCAGCTTTGCGGGCGCGAGCACAGATACGCAGTATTTT

D gene: NA
clone size: NA
J gene: TRBJ1-5
V gene: TRBV6-6
CDR3 protein: CASMAGSNQPQHF
CDR3 DNA: TGTGCCAGCATGGCAGGGAGCAATCAGCCCCAGCATTTT

D gene: NA
clone size: NA
J gene: TRBJ1-2
V gene: TRBV28
CDR3 protein: CASSPRRENGYTF
CDR3 DNA: TGTGCCAGCAGCCCCCGGCGGGAAAATGGCTACACCTTC

D gene: NA
clone size: NA
J gene: TRBJ2-3
V gene: TRBV5-5
CDR3 protein: CASSLDQVTDTQYF
CDR3 DNA: TGTGCCAGCAGCTTGGATCAGGTCACAGATACGCAGTATTTT

D gene: TRBD1
clone size: NA
J gene: TRBJ2-7
V gene: TRBV6-5
CDR3 protein: CASSYSGTDRTEQYF
CDR3 DNA: TGTGCCAGCAGTTACTCCGGGACAGACAGGACCGAGCAGTACTTC

D gene: NA
clone size: NA
J gene: TRBJ2-6
V gene: TRBV10-3
CDR3 protein: CAITRYAPGSSSSGANVLTF
CDR3 DNA: TGTGCCATCACACGCTACGCTCCAGGGTCGTCAAGCTCTGGGGCCAACGTCCTGACTTTC

D gene: NA
clone size: NA
J gene: TRBJ2-3
V gene: TRBV5-6
CDR3 protein: CASSLSVQGGSDTQYF
CDR3 DNA: TGTGCCAGCAGCTTGTCGGTACAGGGAGGGTCAGATACGCAGTATTTT

D gene: TRBD1
clone size: few
J gene: TRBJ2-4
V gene: TRBV9
CDR3 protein: CASSGSGTGPLAKNIQYF
CDR3 DNA: TGTGCCAGCAGCGGTTCCGGGACAGGGCCTCTAGCCAAAAACATTCAGTACTTC

D gene: NA
clone size: NA
J gene: TRBJ2-3
V gene: TRBV7-3
CDR3 protein: CASSQTSGSTDTQYF
CDR3 DNA: TGTGCCAGCAGCCAGACTAGTGGCAGCACAGATACGCAGTATTTT

D gene: TRBD1
clone size: NA
J gene: TRBJ1-2
V gene: TRBV6-1
CDR3 protein: CASSVGQGYGYTF
CDR3 DNA: TGTGCCAGCAGTGTGGGACAGGGTTATGGCTACACCTTC

D gene: TRBD1
clone size: NA
J gene: TRBJ2-3
V gene: TRBV2
CDR3 protein: CASSVRQGVSDTQYF
CDR3 DNA: TGTGCCAGCAGTGTAAGACAGGGTGTCTCAGATACGCAGTATTTT

D gene: NA
clone size: NA
J gene: TRBJ1-4
V gene: TRBV30
CDR3 protein: CAWSQEGGPSEKLFF
CDR3 DNA: TGTGCCTGGAGTCAAGAAGGGGGACCTTCGGAAAAACTGTTTTTT